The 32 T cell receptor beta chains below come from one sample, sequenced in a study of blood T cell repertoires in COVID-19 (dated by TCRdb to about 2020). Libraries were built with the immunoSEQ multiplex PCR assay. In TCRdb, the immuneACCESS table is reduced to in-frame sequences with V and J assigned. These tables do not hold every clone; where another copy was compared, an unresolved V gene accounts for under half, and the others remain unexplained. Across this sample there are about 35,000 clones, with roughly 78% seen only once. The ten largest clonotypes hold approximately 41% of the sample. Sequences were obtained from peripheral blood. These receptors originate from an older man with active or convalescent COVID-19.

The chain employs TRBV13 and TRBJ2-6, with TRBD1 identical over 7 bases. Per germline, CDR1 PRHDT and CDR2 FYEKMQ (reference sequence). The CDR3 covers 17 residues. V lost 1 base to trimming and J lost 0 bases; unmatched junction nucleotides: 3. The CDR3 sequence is CASSLEQGSSGANVLTF. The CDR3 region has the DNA TGTGCCAGCAGCTTAGAACAGGGGAGCTCTGGGGCCAACGTCCTGACTTTC.

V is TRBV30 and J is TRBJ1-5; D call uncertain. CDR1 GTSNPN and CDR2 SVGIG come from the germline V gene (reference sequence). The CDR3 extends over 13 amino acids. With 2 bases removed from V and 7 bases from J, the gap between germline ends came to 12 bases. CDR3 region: CAWSSGSGQPQHF. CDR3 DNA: TGTGCCTGGAGTTCAGGCTCTGGGCAGCCCCAGCATTTT.

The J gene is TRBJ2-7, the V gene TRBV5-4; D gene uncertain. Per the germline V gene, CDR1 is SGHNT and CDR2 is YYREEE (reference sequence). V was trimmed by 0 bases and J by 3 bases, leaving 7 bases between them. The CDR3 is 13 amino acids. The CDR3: CASSLDSRYEQYF. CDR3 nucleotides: TGTGCCAGCAGCTTGGACTCCCGCTACGAGCAGTACTTC.

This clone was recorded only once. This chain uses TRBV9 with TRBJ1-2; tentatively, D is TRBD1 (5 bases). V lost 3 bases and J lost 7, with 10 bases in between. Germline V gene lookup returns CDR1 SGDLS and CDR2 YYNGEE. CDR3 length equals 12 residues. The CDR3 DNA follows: TGTGCCAGCAGCGCTCAGGGTGGTGGCTACACCTTC. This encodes CASSAQGGGYTF.

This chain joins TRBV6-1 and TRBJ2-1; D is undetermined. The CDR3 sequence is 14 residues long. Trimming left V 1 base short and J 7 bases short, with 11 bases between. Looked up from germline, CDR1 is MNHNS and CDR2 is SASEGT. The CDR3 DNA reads TGTGCCAGCAGTGAAGGAGCTAGACCTAATGAGCAGTTCTTC. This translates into CASSEGARPNEQFF.

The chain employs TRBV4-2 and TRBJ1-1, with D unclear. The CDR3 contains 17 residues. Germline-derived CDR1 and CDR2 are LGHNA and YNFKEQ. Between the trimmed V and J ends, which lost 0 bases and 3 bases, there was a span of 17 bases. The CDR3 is CASSQDGVIYPHTEAFF. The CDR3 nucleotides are TGTGCCAGCAGCCAAGATGGAGTTATCTACCCCCACACTGAAGCTTTCTTT.

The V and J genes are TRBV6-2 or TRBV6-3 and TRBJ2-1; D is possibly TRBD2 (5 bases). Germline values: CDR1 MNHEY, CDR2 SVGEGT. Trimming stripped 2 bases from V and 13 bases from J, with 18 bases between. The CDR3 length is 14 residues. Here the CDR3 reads CASSYPPPAARQFF. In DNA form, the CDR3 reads TGTGCCAGCAGTTACCCTCCTCCAGCGGCACGTCAGTTCTTC.

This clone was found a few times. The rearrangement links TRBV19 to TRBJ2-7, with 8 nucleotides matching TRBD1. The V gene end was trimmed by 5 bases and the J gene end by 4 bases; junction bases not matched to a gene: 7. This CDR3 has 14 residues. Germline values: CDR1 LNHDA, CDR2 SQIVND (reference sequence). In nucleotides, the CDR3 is TGTGCCAGTAGTCGCGGACAGGGAAGATACGAGCAGTACTTC. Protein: CASSRGQGRYEQYF.

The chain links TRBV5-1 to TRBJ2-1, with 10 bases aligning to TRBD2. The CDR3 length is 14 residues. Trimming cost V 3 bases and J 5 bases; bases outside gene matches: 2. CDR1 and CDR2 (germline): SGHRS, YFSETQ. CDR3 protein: CASSSSGSNNEQFF. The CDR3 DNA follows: TGCGCCAGCAGCTCTAGCGGGAGTAACAATGAGCAGTTCTTC. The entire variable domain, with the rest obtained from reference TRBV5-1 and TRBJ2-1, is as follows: KAGVTQTPRYLIKTRGQQVTLSCSPISGHRSVSWYQQTPGQGLQFLFEYFSETQRNKGNFPGRFSGRQFSNSRSEMNVSTLELGDSALYLCASSSSGSNNEQFFGPGTRLTVL.

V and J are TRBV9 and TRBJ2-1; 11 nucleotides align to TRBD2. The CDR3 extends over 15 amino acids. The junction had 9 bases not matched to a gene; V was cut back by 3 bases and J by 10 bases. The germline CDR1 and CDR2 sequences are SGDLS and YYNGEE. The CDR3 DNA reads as TGTGCCAGCAGCGCCGGGACTAGCGGACCAGGGGAGCAGTTCTTC. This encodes CASSAGTSGPGEQFF.

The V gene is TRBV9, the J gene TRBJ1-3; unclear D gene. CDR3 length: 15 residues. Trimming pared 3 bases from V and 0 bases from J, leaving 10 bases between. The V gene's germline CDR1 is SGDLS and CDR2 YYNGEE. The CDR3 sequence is CASSATRASGNTIYF. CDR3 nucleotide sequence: TGTGCCAGCAGCGCGACTAGGGCCTCTGGAAACACCATATATTTT.

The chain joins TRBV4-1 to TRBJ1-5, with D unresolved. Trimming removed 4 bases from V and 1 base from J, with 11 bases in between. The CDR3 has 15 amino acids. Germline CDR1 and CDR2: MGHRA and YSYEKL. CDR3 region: CASSPNRVSNQPQHF. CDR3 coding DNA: TGCGCCAGCAGCCCGAATCGGGTGAGCAATCAGCCCCAGCATTTT.

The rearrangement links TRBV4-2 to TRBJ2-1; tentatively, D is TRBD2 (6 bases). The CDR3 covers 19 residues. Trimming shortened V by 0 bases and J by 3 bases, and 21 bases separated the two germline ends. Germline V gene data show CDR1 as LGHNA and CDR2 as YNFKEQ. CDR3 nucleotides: TGTGCCAGCAGCCAAGAACCCCTAACTCGAGCGGGCTACTACAATGAGCAGTTCTTC. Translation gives CASSQEPLTRAGYYNEQFF.

CDR3 amino acids: CASSLDAGSYEQYF. The CDR3 bases are TGTGCCAGCAGCTTAGATGCCGGCTCCTACGAGCAGTACTTC. The J gene is TRBJ2-7, the V gene TRBV7-3; no clear D gene. This CDR3 has 14 amino acids. Germline CDR1 and CDR2: SGHTA and FQGTGA. The ends were cut back, 2 bases at V and 0 bases at J, with 8 bases in the middle.

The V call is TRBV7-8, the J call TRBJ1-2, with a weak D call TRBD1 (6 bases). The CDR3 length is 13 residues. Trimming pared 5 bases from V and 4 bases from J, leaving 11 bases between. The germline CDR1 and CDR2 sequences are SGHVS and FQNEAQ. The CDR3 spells CASSGNRVYGYTF. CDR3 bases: TGTGCCAGCAGCGGAAACAGGGTCTATGGCTACACCTTC.

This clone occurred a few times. CDR3 sequence reads: CAWRSLGPYNEQFF. The CDR3 DNA reads TGTGCCTGGAGATCCCTGGGGCCCTACAATGAGCAGTTCTTC. The rearrangement joins TRBV30 to TRBJ2-1; tentative D call: TRBD1 (5 bases). The ends were cut back, 3 bases at V and 2 bases at J, with 11 bases in the middle. Germline-derived CDR1 and CDR2 are GTSNPN and SVGIG (reference sequence). The CDR3 extends over 14 amino acids.

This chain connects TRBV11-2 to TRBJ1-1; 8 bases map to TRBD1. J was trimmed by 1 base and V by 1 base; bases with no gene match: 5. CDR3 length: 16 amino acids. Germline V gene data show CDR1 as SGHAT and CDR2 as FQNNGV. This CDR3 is CASSLVRGRRNTEAFF. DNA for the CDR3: TGTGCCAGCAGCTTAGTCAGGGGGCGGAGGAACACTGAAGCTTTCTTT. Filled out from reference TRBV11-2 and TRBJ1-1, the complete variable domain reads EAGVAQSPRYKIIEKRQSVAFWCNPISGHATLYWYQQILGQGPKLLIQFQNNGVVDDSQLPKDRFSAERLKGVDSTLKIQPAKLEDSAVYLCASSLVRGRRNTEAFFGQGTRLTVV.

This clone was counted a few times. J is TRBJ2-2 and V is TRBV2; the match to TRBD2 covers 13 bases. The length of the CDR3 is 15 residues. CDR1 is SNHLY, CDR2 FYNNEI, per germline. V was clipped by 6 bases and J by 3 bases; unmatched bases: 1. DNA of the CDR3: TGTGCCAGCAGAGGACTAGCGGGAGACACCGGGGAGCTGTTTTTT. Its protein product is CASRGLAGDTGELFF.

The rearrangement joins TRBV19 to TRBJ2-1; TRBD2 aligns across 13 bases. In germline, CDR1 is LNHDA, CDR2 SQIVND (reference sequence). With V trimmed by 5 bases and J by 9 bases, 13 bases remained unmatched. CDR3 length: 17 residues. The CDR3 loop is CASSVRPDGLAGVEQFF. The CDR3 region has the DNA TGTGCCAGTAGTGTCAGGCCGGACGGACTAGCGGGAGTTGAGCAGTTCTTC.

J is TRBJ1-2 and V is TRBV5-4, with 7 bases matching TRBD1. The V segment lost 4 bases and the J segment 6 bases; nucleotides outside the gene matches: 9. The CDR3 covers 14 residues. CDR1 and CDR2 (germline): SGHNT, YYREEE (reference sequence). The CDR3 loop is CASSPTQGIDGYTF. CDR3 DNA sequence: TGTGCCAGCAGCCCAACACAGGGGATCGATGGCTACACCTTC.

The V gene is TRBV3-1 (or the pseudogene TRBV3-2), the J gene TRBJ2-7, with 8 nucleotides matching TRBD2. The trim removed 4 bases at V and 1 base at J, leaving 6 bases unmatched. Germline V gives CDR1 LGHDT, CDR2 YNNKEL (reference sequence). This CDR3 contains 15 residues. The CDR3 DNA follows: TGTGCCAGCAGCCGTCCGGGACTAGGATCCTACGAGCAGTACTTC. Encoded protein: CASSRPGLGSYEQYF.

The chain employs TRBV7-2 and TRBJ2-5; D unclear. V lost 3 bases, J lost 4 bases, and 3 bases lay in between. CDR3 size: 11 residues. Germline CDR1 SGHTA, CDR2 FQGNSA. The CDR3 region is CASSFLETQYF. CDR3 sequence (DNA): TGTGCCAGCAGCTTTCTAGAGACCCAGTACTTC.

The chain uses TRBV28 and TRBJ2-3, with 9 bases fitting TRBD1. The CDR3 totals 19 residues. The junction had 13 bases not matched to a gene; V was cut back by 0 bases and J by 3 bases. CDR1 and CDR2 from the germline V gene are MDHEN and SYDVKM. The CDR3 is CASSLWGGQGGEVTDTQYF. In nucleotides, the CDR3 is TGTGCCAGCAGTTTATGGGGGGGACAGGGAGGAGAAGTTACAGATACGCAGTATTTT.

The DNA for the CDR3 is TGTGCCAGCAGTGAGTCCGGAGACTGGGGCTACACCTTC. The encoded protein is CASSESGDWGYTF. J is TRBJ1-2 and V is TRBV25-1; D gene unclear. Per germline, CDR1 MGHDK and CDR2 SYGVNS. Between the trimmed V and J ends, which lost 3 bases and 8 bases, there was a span of 13 bases. This CDR3 region has 13 residues.

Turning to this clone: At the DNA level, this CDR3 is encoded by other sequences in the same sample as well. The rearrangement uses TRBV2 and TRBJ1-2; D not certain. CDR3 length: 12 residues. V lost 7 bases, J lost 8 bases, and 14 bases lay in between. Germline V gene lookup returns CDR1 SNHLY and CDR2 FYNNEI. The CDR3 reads CASNLPPSGYTF. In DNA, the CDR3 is TGTGCCAGCAATCTTCCCCCGTCGGGCTACACCTTC.

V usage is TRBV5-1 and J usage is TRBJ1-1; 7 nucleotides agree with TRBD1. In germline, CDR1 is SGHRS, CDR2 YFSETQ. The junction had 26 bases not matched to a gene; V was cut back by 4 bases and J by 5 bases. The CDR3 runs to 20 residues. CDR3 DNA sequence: TGCGCCAGCAGCGTTGGATCTTTGGGACAGAGGGTGGGGTATAGGACTGAAGCTTTCTTT. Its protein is CASSVGSLGQRVGYRTEAFF.

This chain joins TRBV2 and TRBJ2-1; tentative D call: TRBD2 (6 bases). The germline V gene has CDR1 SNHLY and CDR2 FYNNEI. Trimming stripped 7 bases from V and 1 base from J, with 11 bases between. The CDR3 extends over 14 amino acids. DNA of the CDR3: TGTGCCAGCACGCTAGCGCTTTCCTACAATGAGCAGTTCTTC. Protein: CASTLALSYNEQFF. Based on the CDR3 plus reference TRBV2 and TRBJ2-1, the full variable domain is EPEVTQTPSHQVTQMGQEVILRCVPISNHLYFYWYRQILGQKVEFLVSFYNNEISEKSEIFDDQFSVERPDGSNFTLKIRSTKLEDSAMYFCASTLALSYNEQFFGPGTRLTVL.

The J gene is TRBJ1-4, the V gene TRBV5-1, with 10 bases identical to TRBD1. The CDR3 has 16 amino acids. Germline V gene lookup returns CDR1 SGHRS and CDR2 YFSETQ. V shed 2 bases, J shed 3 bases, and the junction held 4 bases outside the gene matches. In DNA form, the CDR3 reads TGCGCCAGCAGCTTCGGACAGGGGGTAGCTAATGAAAAACTGTTTTTT. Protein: CASSFGQGVANEKLFF.

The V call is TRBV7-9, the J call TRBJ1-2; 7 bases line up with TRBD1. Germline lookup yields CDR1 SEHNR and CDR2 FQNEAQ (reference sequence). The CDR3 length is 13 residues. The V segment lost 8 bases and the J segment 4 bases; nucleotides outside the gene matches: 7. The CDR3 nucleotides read TGTGCCAGCCGATCGACAGGGCTCTATGGCTACACCTTC. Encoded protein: CASRSTGLYGYTF.

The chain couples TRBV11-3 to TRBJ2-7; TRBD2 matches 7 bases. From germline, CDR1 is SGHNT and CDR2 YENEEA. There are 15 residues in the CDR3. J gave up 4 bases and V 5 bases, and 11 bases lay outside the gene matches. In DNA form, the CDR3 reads TGTGCCAGCAGCCCGAGAGCGGGGCCCCTATACGAGCAGTACTTC. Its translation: CASSPRAGPLYEQYF.

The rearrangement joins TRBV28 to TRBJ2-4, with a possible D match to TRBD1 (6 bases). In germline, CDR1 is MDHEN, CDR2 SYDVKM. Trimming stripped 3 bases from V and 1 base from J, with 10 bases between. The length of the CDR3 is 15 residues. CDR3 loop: CASSFPGVAKNIQYF. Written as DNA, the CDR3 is TGTGCCAGCAGTTTCCCAGGGGTCGCCAAAAACATTCAGTACTTC. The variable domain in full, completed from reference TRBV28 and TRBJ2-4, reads DVKVTQSSRYLVKRTGEKVFLECVQDMDHENMFWYRQDPGLGLRLIYFSYDVKMKEKGDIPEGYSVSREKKERFSLILESASTNQTSMYLCASSFPGVAKNIQYFGAGTRLSVL.

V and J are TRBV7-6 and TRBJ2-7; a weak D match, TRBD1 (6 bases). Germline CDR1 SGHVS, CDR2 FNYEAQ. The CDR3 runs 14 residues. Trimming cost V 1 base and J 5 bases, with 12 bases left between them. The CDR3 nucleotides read TGTGCCAGCAGCTTAGGGGGGCTAGGCCACGAGCAGTACTTC. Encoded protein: CASSLGGLGHEQYF.